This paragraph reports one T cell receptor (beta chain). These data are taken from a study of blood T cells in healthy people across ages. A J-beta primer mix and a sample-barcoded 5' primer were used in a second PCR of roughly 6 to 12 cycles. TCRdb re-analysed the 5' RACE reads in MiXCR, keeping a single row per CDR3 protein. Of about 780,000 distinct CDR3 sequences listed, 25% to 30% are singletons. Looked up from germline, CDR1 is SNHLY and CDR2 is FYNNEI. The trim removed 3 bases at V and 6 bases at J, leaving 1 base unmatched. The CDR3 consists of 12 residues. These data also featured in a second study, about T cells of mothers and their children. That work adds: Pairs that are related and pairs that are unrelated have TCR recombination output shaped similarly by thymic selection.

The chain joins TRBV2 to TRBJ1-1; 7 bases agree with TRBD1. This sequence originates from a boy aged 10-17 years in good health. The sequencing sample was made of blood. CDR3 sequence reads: CASSDTGAEAFF. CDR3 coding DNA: TGTGCCAGCAGTGATACAGGGGCTGAAGCTTTCTTT.